The present T cell receptor (beta chain) was sequenced within a study of cytomegalovirus exposure and HLA in healthy donors. Study results and caveats: The study flagged some 170 TCR beta chains as cytomegalovirus-associated.

Donors were drawn from the approximately 120-subject validation cohort, separate from the roughly 700-subject first cohort. For this clone: Its antigen is as yet unknown.

The V end was cut by 0 bases, the J end by 13 bases, with 13 bases between. The CDR3 extends over 13 amino acids. Germline V CDR1 and CDR2: SGHDT, YYEEEE. Profiling relied on immunoSEQ multiplex PCR, and the TCRdb table lists in-frame clones only, not all of them. The data hold about 160,000 clones, with 89% observed a single time. The V gene is TRBV5-6, the J gene TRBJ1-4, with D tentatively TRBD1 (5 bases). The sequenced material came from PBMCs. This clonotype was obtained from a woman aged 18 to 35 in good health and CMV-seropositive. The chain's CDR3 is CASSLEQAGGLFF. Written as DNA, the CDR3 is TGTGCCAGCAGCTTGGAACAGGCAGGCGGACTGTTTTTT.